Shown below are 18 T cell receptor beta chains from a single sample sequenced in a study of T cells in Graves' hyperthyroidism and ophthalmopathy (dated by TCRdb to the late 2010s). The library was built by means of multiplex PCR. The reads were generated on an Illumina HiSeq 2000. TCR beta CDR3 regions were amplified from RNA transcripts. The TCR CDR3 was subjected to a first round of RT-PCR using the HTBI primer set and the Qiagen OneStep RT-PCR kit. TCRdb reprocessed the public reads (quality trimming at Q25 with fastp, clone calling with MiXCR) and kept in-frame beta chains. Each CDR3 protein appears once, grouped with its most common genes and DNA. The sample profile shows about 560,000 distinct CDR3 sequences; less than 20% of them were found once. The top ten clonotypes cover less than 9.5% of the sample. The sequenced sample was blood. Receptor source: a woman younger than 45 with Graves' hyperthyroidism.

This clonotype was recorded many times. The chain links TRBV2 to TRBJ2-4; 7 bases map to TRBD1. The V segment lost 6 bases and the J segment 10 bases; nucleotides outside the gene matches: 6. The CDR3 runs 12 residues. Germline CDR1 is SNHLY and CDR2 is FYNNEI. The CDR3 nucleotides are TGTGCCAGCAGACGGACAGGAATAATTCAGTACTTC. Its translation: CASRRTGIIQYF.

This clonotype was recorded at least ten times. The chain couples TRBV28 to TRBJ2-7; weak D call: TRBD1 (5 bases). The CDR3 totals 12 residues. In germline, CDR1 is MDHEN, CDR2 SYDVKM. V shed 4 bases and J shed 5 bases, with 9 bases lying between them. DNA for the CDR3: TGTGCCAGCAGTTCAGCCAGGGACGAGCAGTACTTC. Translation gives CASSSARDEQYF.

V is TRBV7-9 and J is TRBJ2-3; tentatively, D is TRBD2 (6 bases). The germline V gene encodes CDR1 SEHNR and CDR2 FQNEAQ (reference sequence). The germline V and J ends were trimmed by 5 bases and 2 bases, with 17 bases remaining between them. The CDR3 contains 16 residues. CDR3 nucleotide sequence: TGTGCCAGCAGCACCCCTTTGGGGGAGGACACAGATACGCAGTATTTT. This translates into CASSTPLGEDTDTQYF.

This chain connects TRBV12-5 to TRBJ1-1; a weak D match, TRBD1 (6 bases). V shed 3 bases and J shed 1 base, with 15 bases lying between them. This CDR3 comprises 16 residues. CDR1 and CDR2 (germline): LGHNT, FRNRAP. DNA for the CDR3: TGTGCTAGTGGTTTAGGCCGGGGGCATAAGAACACTGAAGCTTTCTTT. Protein: CASGLGRGHKNTEAFF.

The chain combines TRBV12-3 or TRBV12-4 with TRBJ2-3, with 8 bases fitting TRBD1. The CDR3 runs 11 residues. The junction had 8 bases not matched to a gene; V was cut back by 7 bases and J by 14 bases. The CDR3 reads CASIQGQVLYF. CDR3 coding DNA: TGTGCCAGCATTCAGGGACAGGTGTTGTATTTT.

The gene calls are TRBV5-1 and TRBJ2-1; D remains ambiguous. CDR1 and CDR2 from the germline V gene are SGHRS and YFSETQ. CDR3 size: 15 residues. Trimming removed 2 bases at V and 3 bases at J, with 12 bases between. The CDR3 spells CASSFWHSVYNEQFF. CDR3 nucleotide sequence: TGCGCCAGCAGCTTTTGGCACTCCGTCTACAATGAGCAGTTCTTC.

As regards this clonotype: Possible read error: a much larger clone is one base away. J is TRBJ2-7 and V is TRBV13; 10 nucleotides match TRBD1. Looked up from germline, CDR1 is PRHDT and CDR2 is FYEKMQ (reference sequence). V shed 1 base and J 3 bases; nucleotides not matched to a gene: 3. This CDR3 is built from 15 residues. CDR3 sequence (DNA): TGTGCCAGCAGCTTAGAGGGACAGGGGATCTACGAGCAGTACTTC. It translates to CASSLEGQGIYEQYF.

The V call is TRBV7-2, the J call TRBJ1-3; a weak D match, TRBD1 (5 bases). This CDR3 region has 16 residues. Germline V gene lookup returns CDR1 SGHTA and CDR2 FQGNSA. V shed 3 bases and J shed 3 bases, with 15 bases lying between them. The CDR3 reads CASSFGPGGDGNTIYF. As DNA, the CDR3 is TGTGCCAGCAGCTTTGGGCCCGGGGGGGATGGAAACACCATATATTTT.

This clonotype has ten or more counts. A read error may be the cause here, since a much bigger clone is one base away. The CDR3: CASSWGGNTGELFF. Written as DNA, the CDR3 is TGTGCCAGCAGTTGGGGCGGGAACACCGGGGAGCTGTTTTTT. The chain combines TRBV27 with TRBJ2-2; tentatively, D is TRBD1 (5 bases). The CDR3 runs 14 residues. The ends were cut back, 4 bases at V and 1 base at J, with 7 bases in the middle. The V gene's germline CDR1 is MNHEY and CDR2 SMNVEV (reference sequence).

Ten or more counts support this clonotype. The chain joins TRBV12-3 or TRBV12-4 to TRBJ2-3, with 7 bases fitting TRBD1. The CDR3 spans 15 residues. V lost 6 bases, J lost 4 bases, and 10 bases stayed unmatched. The CDR3 reads CASSLTGLSPDTQYF. CDR3 bases: TGTGCCAGCAGCCTGACAGGGTTATCGCCAGATACGCAGTATTTT.

This clonotype was seen ten or more times. The V call is TRBV7-7, the J call TRBJ2-1; 14 nucleotides line up with TRBD2. The CDR3 is 16 residues long. V gave up 5 bases and J gave up 8 bases; unmatched junction bases: 8. Germline-derived CDR1 and CDR2 are SSHAT and FNYEAQ (reference sequence). CDR3 region: CASSIGLAGGFDEQFF. CDR3 DNA sequence: TGTGCCAGCAGCATAGGACTAGCGGGAGGTTTTGATGAGCAGTTCTTC.

This clonotype was counted many times. The gene calls are TRBV5-5 and TRBJ1-2; D is perhaps TRBD1 (6 bases). CDR1 is SGHKS, CDR2 YYEKEE, per germline (reference sequence). This CDR3 comprises 15 residues. V lost 1 base to trimming and J lost 6 bases, with 16 bases between them. CDR3 DNA: TGTGCCAGCAGCTTGATTACCGGGACACCAAATGGCTACACCTTC. Translation gives CASSLITGTPNGYTF.

This clonotype was seen ten or more times. The chain recombines TRBV5-1 with TRBJ2-1, with TRBD1 matching over 9 bases. With 0 bases clipped from V and 1 base from J, the junction kept 5 bases outside the gene matches. Germline loops: CDR1 SGHRS, CDR2 YFSETQ. The length of the CDR3 is 17 residues. The DNA for the CDR3 is TGCGCCAGCAGCTTGGATATCGGACAGGGGTCCTACAATGAGCAGTTCTTC. Protein sequence: CASSLDIGQGSYNEQFF.

This clonotype has a count of ten or more. The V gene is TRBV28, the J gene TRBJ2-6; TRBD1 is a possible D gene (6 bases). V shed 5 bases and J shed 3 bases, with 11 bases lying between them. Germline values: CDR1 MDHEN, CDR2 SYDVKM. The CDR3 spans 15 residues. CDR3 protein: CASSPAGDGANVLTF. The CDR3 nucleotides are TGTGCCAGCAGTCCCGCAGGGGATGGGGCCAACGTCCTGACTTTC.

The chain carries TRBV10-3 and TRBJ2-7, with TRBD2 matching over 15 bases. The junction had 7 bases not matched to a gene; V was cut back by 10 bases and J by 0 bases. This CDR3 region has 16 residues. From germline, CDR1 is ENHRY and CDR2 SYGVKD. CDR3 region: CATRTSGRVSSYEQYF. The CDR3 DNA follows: TGTGCCACCCGGACTAGCGGGAGGGTTAGCTCCTACGAGCAGTACTTC.

The chain employs TRBV28 and TRBJ2-1; no clear D gene. The germline V gene has CDR1 MDHEN and CDR2 SYDVKM. V was clipped by 8 bases and J by 7 bases, with 21 bases between them. The CDR3 covers 15 residues. CDR3: CASSSAFISWNEQFF. The CDR3 DNA follows: TGTGCCAGCTCATCGGCGTTTATTTCTTGGAATGAGCAGTTCTTC.

This clonotype was detected only a few times. This chain connects TRBV7-2 to TRBJ1-6; 12 bases fit TRBD1. Germline CDR1 SGHTA, CDR2 FQGNSA. The junction had 15 bases not matched to a gene; V was cut back by 5 bases and J by 10 bases. This CDR3 contains 18 residues. In DNA, the CDR3 is TGTGCCAGCAGCCCGGTCGGGCCGGGACAGGGGGCAGGATCACCCCTCCACTTT. Translating it yields CASSPVGPGQGAGSPLHF.

This rearrangement joins TRBV7-3 to TRBJ1-1; tentative D call: TRBD1 (5 bases). V lost 6 bases, J lost 4 bases, and 21 bases lay in between. Germline V gene lookup returns CDR1 SGHTA and CDR2 FQGTGA. This CDR3 contains 16 residues. In DNA form, the CDR3 reads TGTGCCAGCAGGGTGGGGGGAGTGGCCGAGGGCACTGAAGCTTTCTTT. Translation: CASRVGGVAEGTEAFF. The full variable domain, with the rest looked up from reference TRBV7-3 and TRBJ1-1, is GAGVSQTPSNKVTEKGKYVELRCDPISGHTALYWYRQSLGQGPEFLIYFQGTGAADDSGLPNDRFFAVRPEGSVSTLKIQRTERGDSAVYLCASRVGGVAEGTEAFFGQGTRLTVV.